These 29 T cell receptor beta chains came from one sample sequenced in a study of cytomegalovirus exposure and HLA in healthy donors. Only in-frame clones appear in the TCRdb table, and some are missing; sequencing was by immunoSEQ multiplex PCR. Of tens of thousands of clones in the sample, 93% are singletons; the top ten hold about 0.7%. The specimen was PBMCs. These receptors were obtained from a man aged 18 to 30 in good health and CMV-seronegative.

This clone appeared once. This chain connects TRBV28 to TRBJ1-4, with TRBD1 matching 7 bases. CDR1 is MDHEN, CDR2 SYDVKM, per germline. V gave up 5 bases and J gave up 3 bases; unmatched junction bases: 6. The CDR3 consists of 15 residues. The CDR3 bases are TGTGCCAGCAGTCAAAGAGGGGGCCCTAATGAAAAACTGTTTTTT. Encoded protein: CASSQRGGPNEKLFF.

The chain uses TRBV2 and TRBJ1-6; a weak D match, TRBD1 (6 bases). Germline V gene lookup returns CDR1 SNHLY and CDR2 FYNNEI. The length of the CDR3 is 14 residues. V was pared by 4 bases and J by 7 bases, with 11 bases between. CDR3 in amino acids: CASSGHRANSPLHF. The DNA for the CDR3 is TGTGCCAGCAGTGGTCACAGGGCGAATTCACCCCTCCACTTT.

This clone has just a few counts. The chain is built from TRBV5-1 and TRBJ1-4; D gene ambiguous. CDR1 SGHRS and CDR2 YFSETQ come from the germline V gene. V lost 8 bases to trimming and J lost 4 bases, with 18 bases between them. This CDR3 region has 15 residues. The CDR3 reads CARPSSGSLNEKLFF. In nucleotides, the CDR3 is TGCGCCAGACCATCTTCCGGGAGTCTTAATGAAAAACTGTTTTTT.

This clone was seen only once. The chain has TRBV28 and TRBJ1-2; perhaps TRBD1 as D (6 bases). Germline V lookup: CDR1 MDHEN, CDR2 SYDVKM. This CDR3 is 14 amino acids long. Trimming shortened V by 4 bases and J by 2 bases, and 11 bases separated the two germline ends. CDR3 sequence (DNA): TGTGCCAGCAGTTCGGGACATCTAAACTATGGCTACACCTTC. Amino acid sequence: CASSSGHLNYGYTF.

The gene calls are TRBV30 and TRBJ1-2; D might be TRBD1 (5 bases). This CDR3 has 13 residues. Trimming took off 5 bases at V and 6 bases at J, with 16 bases between the two ends. Germline V gene lookup returns CDR1 GTSNPN and CDR2 SVGIG (reference sequence). The CDR3 DNA reads as TGTGCCTGGCGACTTGGGGCGGTAGATGGCTACACCTTC. This codes for CAWRLGAVDGYTF.

The gene calls are TRBV23-1 and TRBJ1-1; 10 bases are shared with TRBD1. TRBV23-1 is marked as an open reading frame, function uncertain. The V segment lost 2 bases and the J segment 1 base; nucleotides outside the gene matches: 10. This CDR3 contains 18 residues. The CDR3 spells CASSQIQGQGRENTEAFF. DNA for the CDR3: TGCGCCAGCAGTCAAATCCAGGGACAGGGGAGAGAGAACACTGAAGCTTTCTTT.

The chain couples TRBV15 to TRBJ2-7; unclear D gene. The V and J ends lost 2 bases and 6 bases respectively, with 8 bases between them. The CDR3 runs 12 residues. From germline, CDR1 is LNHNV and CDR2 YYDKDF (reference sequence). The CDR3, as DNA: TGTGCCACCAGCAGATCACGCGGCGAGCAGTACTTC. It encodes CATSRSRGEQYF.

The genes are TRBV6-5 and TRBJ1-5, with 10 positions matching TRBD1. Germline assignment: CDR1 MNHEY and CDR2 SVGAGI. The CDR3 length is 16 residues. With V trimmed by 2 bases and J by 2 bases, 3 bases remained unmatched. The CDR3 is CASSYDRGQGNQPQHF. In nucleotides, the CDR3 is TGTGCCAGCAGTTACGACAGGGGGCAGGGCAATCAGCCCCAGCATTTT.

The gene calls are TRBV5-5 and TRBJ1-2; D unresolved. This CDR3 region has 13 residues. V lost 0 bases to trimming and J lost 4 bases, with 7 bases between them. Germline V gene lookup returns CDR1 SGHKS and CDR2 YYEKEE (reference sequence). The CDR3 region is CASSLGGFYGYTF. As DNA, the CDR3 is TGTGCCAGCAGCTTGGGAGGCTTCTATGGCTACACCTTC.

The J gene is TRBJ2-5, the V gene TRBV5-1; D uncertain. Germline V gene data show CDR1 as SGHRS and CDR2 as YFSETQ. The germline V and J ends were trimmed by 4 bases and 5 bases, with 12 bases remaining between them. The CDR3 runs 13 residues. In DNA, the CDR3 is TGCGCCAGCAGCCGAGCCCAAACGGAGACCCAGTACTTC. This gives the protein CASSRAQTETQYF.

The J gene is TRBJ1-3, the V gene TRBV6-1; maybe TRBD1 (5 bases). This CDR3 spans 17 amino acids. Trimming took 4 bases from V and 0 from J, leaving 16 bases between them. Germline values: CDR1 MNHNS, CDR2 SASEGT. DNA of the CDR3: TGTGCCAGCAGTGGCTCCCGGGACTCCAGCTCTGGAAACACCATATATTTT. This gives the protein CASSGSRDSSSGNTIYF.

This clone was picked up one time. The genes are TRBV19 and TRBJ1-6, with no clear D. CDR1 is LNHDA and CDR2 is SQIVND in the germline V gene (reference sequence). The CDR3 has 14 residues. The germline V and J ends were trimmed by 1 base and 10 bases, with 11 bases remaining between them. The CDR3 coding sequence is TGTGCCAGTAGTATAGTTGCGGGGTCGTCACCCCTCCACTTT. Translating it yields CASSIVAGSSPLHF. The full variable domain, with the rest looked up from reference TRBV19 and TRBJ1-6, is DGGITQSPKYLFRKEGQNVTLSCEQNLNHDAMYWYRQDPGQGLRLIYYSQIVNDFQKGDIAEGYSVSREKKESFPLTVTSAQKNPTAFYLCASSIVAGSSPLHFGNGTRLTVT.

The chain uses TRBV6-5 and TRBJ1-1; 10 nucleotides match TRBD1. Trimming at V came to 0 bases and at J to 1 base, leaving 2 bases not matched to a gene. The germline V gene has CDR1 MNHEY and CDR2 SVGAGI. The CDR3 runs 16 residues. CDR3 region: CASSYSDRGGNTEAFF. In DNA form, the CDR3 reads TGTGCCAGCAGTTACTCGGACAGGGGGGGGAACACTGAAGCTTTCTTT.

V gene TRBV7-2 combines with J gene TRBJ2-7; 7 bases are a match to TRBD1. The CDR3 is 12 amino acids. CDR1 and CDR2 (germline): SGHTA, FQGNSA. V lost 5 bases to trimming and J lost 4 bases; unmatched junction nucleotides: 2. CDR3 region: CASSRQGYEQYF. Written as DNA, the CDR3 is TGTGCCAGCAGCCGACAGGGTTACGAGCAGTACTTC.

The rearrangement joins TRBV7-2 to TRBJ2-7; 8 nucleotides line up with TRBD2. The junction had 7 bases not matched to a gene; V was cut back by 1 base and J by 5 bases. CDR1 is SGHTA, CDR2 FQGNSA, per germline. The CDR3 sequence is 15 residues long. In DNA form, the CDR3 reads TGTGCCAGCAGCTTAGAGGAGCGGGAGTTTGACGAGCAGTACTTC. This encodes CASSLEEREFDEQYF.

This clone came up once. The genes are TRBV11-3 and TRBJ2-3; unclear D gene. CDR3 length equals 13 residues. V was clipped by 5 bases and J by 6 bases, with 12 bases between them. The germline V gene has CDR1 SGHNT and CDR2 YENEEA. CDR3 in amino acids: CASSIPESDTQYF. The DNA of the CDR3 is TGTGCCAGCAGCATCCCGGAGTCGGATACGCAGTATTTT.

This chain links TRBV5-1 with TRBJ2-3; D remains ambiguous. Germline V gives CDR1 SGHRS, CDR2 YFSETQ. The CDR3 consists of 13 residues. V dropped 5 bases and J dropped 4 bases, with 11 bases sitting between them. The CDR3 here is CASRSSFADTQYF. CDR3 sequence (DNA): TGCGCCAGCAGGAGCTCGTTCGCAGATACGCAGTATTTT.

V and J are TRBV5-1 and TRBJ2-1; D possibly corresponds to TRBD1 (6 bases). Germline V CDR1 and CDR2: SGHRS, YFSETQ. The CDR3 has 16 amino acids. Trimming left V 0 bases short and J 2 bases short, with 12 bases between. The CDR3 DNA sequence: TGCGCCAGCAGCTTGGCCCAGGGGCTCGCCTACAATGAGCAGTTCTTC. Translating it yields CASSLAQGLAYNEQFF. The full variable domain, its missing parts supplied by reference TRBV5-1 and TRBJ2-1, is KAGVTQTPRYLIKTRGQQVTLSCSPISGHRSVSWYQQTPGQGLQFLFEYFSETQRNKGNFPGRFSGRQFSNSRSEMNVSTLELGDSALYLCASSLAQGLAYNEQFFGPGTRLTVL.

J is TRBJ1-2 and V is TRBV5-1; D is unresolved. V gave up 7 bases and J gave up 4 bases, with 17 bases separating them. This CDR3 is 14 amino acids long. From germline, CDR1 is SGHRS and CDR2 YFSETQ. This CDR3 reads CASAMQSPSYGYTF. CDR3 DNA: TGCGCCAGCGCAATGCAAAGCCCATCCTATGGCTACACCTTC.

The gene calls are TRBV25-1 and TRBJ1-1; tentative D call: TRBD1 (5 bases). The CDR3 is 10 residues long. CDR1 is MGHDK and CDR2 is SYGVNS in the germline V gene. V dropped 9 bases and J dropped 9 bases, with 11 bases sitting between them. The CDR3 nucleotides read TGTGCCAGTTATCAGGGCCAAGCTTTCTTT. Its translation: CASYQGQAFF.

The chain combines TRBV18 with TRBJ1-3; D is unresolved. This CDR3 has 14 amino acids. The ends were cut back, 2 bases at V and 0 bases at J, with 5 bases in the middle. CDR1 and CDR2 (germline): KGHSH, LQKENI. DNA for the CDR3: TGTGCCAGCTCACCAGTAGACTCTGGAAACACCATATATTTT. This translates into CASSPVDSGNTIYF.

V is TRBV27 and J is TRBJ2-1; 11 bases agree with TRBD2. The V gene's germline CDR1 is MNHEY and CDR2 SMNVEV (reference sequence). V was clipped by 7 bases and J by 0 bases; unmatched bases: 11. The CDR3 length is 18 residues. For the CDR3, the DNA is TGTGCCAGCACCCAAGGTGGGACTAGCGGAGTCTCCTACAATGAGCAGTTCTTC. This sequence encodes CASTQGGTSGVSYNEQFF.

The CDR3 sequence is CASSKTGIEQETQYF. The CDR3 DNA sequence: TGTGCCAGCAGCAAGACAGGGATAGAACAAGAGACCCAGTACTTC. The gene calls are TRBV9 and TRBJ2-5; 7 positions match TRBD1. The V gene's germline CDR1 is SGDLS and CDR2 YYNGEE. V lost 4 bases to trimming and J lost 2 bases; unmatched junction nucleotides: 8. The CDR3 is 15 amino acids.

The gene calls are TRBV9 and TRBJ2-2; TRBD2 agrees at 10 bases. This CDR3 spans 16 amino acids. Germline assignment: CDR1 SGDLS and CDR2 YYNGEE. V gave up 4 bases and J gave up 1 base; unmatched junction bases: 4. The CDR3 loop reads CASSFGLAVNTGELFF. The CDR3 nucleotides are TGTGCCAGCAGCTTTGGACTAGCGGTGAACACCGGGGAGCTGTTTTTT.

This clone was recorded once. This sequence joins TRBV7-2 and TRBJ2-3; D is perhaps TRBD1 (5 bases). The CDR3 runs 14 residues. Germline V gene lookup returns CDR1 SGHTA and CDR2 FQGNSA. V lost 5 bases, J lost 2 bases, and 11 bases lay in between. The CDR3 nucleotides read TGTGCCAGCAGCCCCCGACAGCTCACAGATACGCAGTATTTT. This sequence encodes CASSPRQLTDTQYF. The whole variable domain, remainder taken from reference TRBV7-2 and TRBJ2-3, is GAGVSQSPSNKVTEKGKDVELRCDPISGHTALYWYRQSLGQGLEFLIYFQGNSAPDKSGLPSDRFSAERTGGSVSTLTIQRTQQEDSAVYLCASSPRQLTDTQYFGPGTRLTVL.

A few counts support this clone. The chain links TRBV30 to TRBJ2-1; TRBD2 matches at 12 bases. Trimming cost V 7 bases and J 6 bases; bases outside gene matches: 4. The CDR3 has 13 amino acids. Germline lookup yields CDR1 GTSNPN and CDR2 SVGIG (reference sequence). The CDR3 is CALLAGGFNEQFF. As DNA, the CDR3 is TGTGCCTTACTAGCGGGAGGTTTCAATGAGCAGTTCTTC.

This clone was seen just once. The chain recombines TRBV7-2 with TRBJ2-7, with 10 nucleotides matching TRBD2. This CDR3 comprises 14 residues. CDR1 and CDR2 (germline): SGHTA, FQGNSA. V lost 6 bases, J lost 10 bases, and 12 bases stayed unmatched. CDR3 bases: TGTGCCAGCAGTCCCTCAGGGGCTAGCGGGAGTCAGTACTTC. This codes for CASSPSGASGSQYF.

J is TRBJ2-7 and V is TRBV21-1; TRBD1 is taken as the D call from the table, unchecked against the DNA. TRBV21-1 is reported as a pseudogene. This CDR3 comprises 16 residues. The CDR3 sequence: CATRGGQGAEKHEQYF. The CDR3 DNA follows: TGTGCCACCCGAGGGGGACAGGGGGCGGAAAAACACGAGCAGTACTTC.

The chain links TRBV4-1 to TRBJ2-6; no firm D call. Germline CDR1 MGHRA, CDR2 YSYEKL. This CDR3 is 18 amino acids long. The V and J ends lost 5 bases and 5 bases respectively, with 22 bases between them. The CDR3 nucleotides are TGCGCCAGCAGCTGCTGTAAAGAACCACAAAGTCGGGCCAACGTCCTGACTTTC. Translated: CASSCCKEPQSRANVLTF.